The 5 T cell receptor beta chains below all came from one sample that was sequenced in a study of technical replicates of blood from several donors. TCRdb keeps only in-frame clones here, not all; method: immunoSEQ multiplex PCR. The sample holds tens of thousands of clones, roughly 96% seen once. The specimen was T cells isolated from PBMCs. The receptor set was obtained from a human donor in good health.

The sample holds one count of this clone. The V gene is TRBV5-8, the J gene TRBJ2-3, with D unclear. The CDR3 is made up of 17 amino acids. Trimming shortened V by 2 bases and J by 1 base, and 17 bases separated the two germline ends. Germline assignment: CDR1 SGHTS and CDR2 YDEGEE. In DNA, the CDR3 is TGTGCCAGCAGCTTTGGAGCAGCCTTCTATCGCACAGATACGCAGTATTTT. Translated, it gives CASSFGAAFYRTDTQYF.

The CDR3 coding sequence is TGTGCCAGTAGTACCTACCACAGGGTAGCTGGGGCCAACGTCCTGACTTTC. It codes for CASSTYHRVAGANVLTF. J is TRBJ2-6 and V is TRBV19; a possible D gene is TRBD1 (6 bases). Trimming took 4 bases from V and 2 from J, leaving 15 bases between them. The CDR3 sequence is 17 residues long. Germline V gene lookup returns CDR1 LNHDA and CDR2 SQIVND (reference sequence).

J is TRBJ2-7 and V is TRBV5-1; tentatively, D is TRBD2 (5 bases). CDR1 and CDR2 (germline): SGHRS, YFSETQ. V was cut by 4 bases and J by 0 bases, with 14 bases left in between. This CDR3 has 15 amino acids. CDR3 sequence (DNA): TGCGCCAGCAGCCTAATTAGCGACCGCTCCTACGAGCAGTACTTC. Encoded protein: CASSLISDRSYEQYF.

This sequence joins TRBV7-9 and TRBJ2-1, with D possibly TRBD1 on 7 matching bases. V lost 6 bases to trimming and J lost 2 bases, with 14 bases between them. The length of the CDR3 is 15 residues. The germline CDR1 and CDR2 sequences are SEHNR and FQNEAQ (reference sequence). The CDR3, as DNA: TGTGCCAGCAGACAAGGCGGGACAGCCTACAATGAGCAGTTCTTC. This codes for CASRQGGTAYNEQFF.

This chain connects TRBV11-2 to TRBJ2-1; 7 bases line up with TRBD1. Trimming cost V 3 bases and J 3 bases; bases outside gene matches: 5. Germline V gene lookup returns CDR1 SGHAT and CDR2 FQNNGV. The CDR3 runs to 15 residues. In DNA form, the CDR3 reads TGTGCCAGCAGCTTGGGACAGACGTTCTACAATGAGCAGTTCTTC. It yields the protein CASSLGQTFYNEQFF.